This is a list of T cell receptor beta chains from one sample in a study of blood T cell repertoires in COVID-19. The protocol was immunoSEQ multiplex PCR, while the TCRdb copy is restricted to in-frame clones and leaves out a portion. The sample yields 94,000 or so clones, roughly 88% seen once. The sequencing sample was made of peripheral blood. The receptors were sampled from a woman in her 70s with acute or convalescent COVID-19. The CDR3 runs from the conserved cysteine through the conserved F or W. D genes are given only for firm matches. Where a row states a size, it is once, few, many or the class of an expanded clone; other rows omit it.

TRBD1	TRBV10-3	.	TRBJ2-7	CAISETRTGNEQYF	TGTGCCATCAGTGAGACCAGGACAGGGAACGAGCAGTACTTC
TRBD1	TRBV27	.	TRBJ2-5	CASSLLAATGGFGQETQYF	TGTGCCAGCAGTTTATTGGCTGCGACAGGGGGTTTCGGGCAAGAGACCCAGTACTTC
TRBD1	TRBV10-1	once	TRBJ2-1	CASSRDRDYEQFF	TGCGCCAGCAGTCGGGACAGGGACTATGAGCAGTTCTTC
.	TRBV5-1	.	TRBJ1-5	CASSLSGNQFQPQHF	TGCGCCAGCAGCTTGTCCGGGAATCAATTTCAGCCCCAGCATTTT
TRBD1	TRBV3-1/TRBV3-2	.	TRBJ2-5	CASSQMGTGDETQYF	TGTGCCAGCAGCCAAATGGGGACAGGGGATGAGACCCAGTACTTC
TRBD1	TRBV6-5	.	TRBJ2-7	CASSFTGGANSYEQYF	TGTGCCAGCAGTTTCACAGGGGGCGCAAACTCCTACGAGCAGTACTTC
TRBD1	TRBV2	.	TRBJ2-1	CASSAGQGNEQFF	TGTGCCAGCAGCGCGGGACAGGGCAATGAGCAGTTCTTC
TRBD1	TRBV6-5	once	TRBJ2-6	CASGTALSGANVLTF	TGTGCCAGTGGGACAGCCTTATCTGGGGCCAACGTCCTGACTTTC
TRBD1	TRBV25-1	.	TRBJ2-2	CASRLGQGIPNTGELFF	TGTGCCAGCAGACTCGGACAGGGGATACCGAACACCGGGGAGCTGTTTTTT
.	TRBV11-2	.	TRBJ2-1	CASSLDLSSYNEQFF	TGTGCCAGCAGCTTAGATCTGAGCTCCTACAATGAGCAGTTCTTC
.	TRBV18	.	TRBJ2-7	CASSPVRGPSYEQYF	TGTGCCAGCTCACCAGTGCGGGGGCCTTCCTACGAGCAGTACTTC
.	TRBV10-3	.	TRBJ1-1	CAISALQGKPNTEAFF	TGTGCCATCAGCGCCCTGCAGGGGAAACCGAACACTGAAGCTTTCTTT
TRBD1	TRBV7-7	.	TRBJ2-5	CASSPDRRPPRYSQETQYF	TGTGCTAGCAGCCCGGACAGGAGACCTCCTCGTTACTCTCAAGAGACCCAGTACTTC
TRBD1	TRBV7-9	.	TRBJ2-7	CASSLAWGQDEQYF	TGTGCCAGCAGCTTAGCTTGGGGACAGGACGAGCAGTACTTC
TRBD1	TRBV11-2	.	TRBJ1-3	CASSFSRDRAYSGNTIYF	TGTGCCAGCAGCTTTAGTCGGGACAGGGCCTACTCTGGAAACACCATATATTTT
.	TRBV19	.	TRBJ1-1	CASSIREKNTEAFF	TGTGCCAGTAGTATTAGAGAGAAGAACACTGAAGCTTTCTTT
TRBD1	TRBV3-1/TRBV3-2	once	TRBJ2-7	CASRGQGGSEQYF	TGTGCCAGCCGCGGACAGGGCGGATCCGAGCAGTACTTC
.	TRBV28	.	TRBJ2-1	CASSNAVGGYEQFF	TGTGCCAGCAGTAATGCGGTTGGGGGCTATGAGCAGTTCTTC
.	TRBV7-9	few	TRBJ2-1	CASSPLGGQFF	TGTGCCAGCAGCCCCCTCGGGGGACAGTTCTTC
.	TRBV5-1	once	TRBJ2-3	CASSLDRAGTDTQYF	TGCGCCAGCAGCTTGGACAGGGCCGGCACAGATACGCAGTATTTT
.	TRBV7-9	.	TRBJ2-1	CASWGVQASYNEQFF	TGTGCCAGTTGGGGGGTGCAAGCCTCCTACAATGAGCAGTTCTTC
TRBD2	TRBV30	.	TRBJ2-5	CAWSSKSGTRRTYDYRTQYF	TGTGCCTGGAGTTCCAAATCCGGGACTAGGCGGACTTATGATTATAGGACCCAGTACTTC
.	TRBV6-1	.	TRBJ2-3	CASSEAGPKPYF	TGTGCCAGCAGTGAAGCTGGGCCTAAACCCTATTTT
TRBD2	TRBV7-3	.	TRBJ2-2	CASSRSGTSGSTGELFF	TGTGCCAGCAGCCGTTCCGGGACTAGCGGCAGTACCGGGGAGCTGTTTTTT
.	TRBV5-1	.	TRBJ2-6	CASSFQVSGANVLTF	TGCGCCAGCAGCTTCCAGGTCTCTGGGGCCAACGTCCTGACTTTC
TRBD2	TRBV5-8	.	TRBJ2-7	CASSLWTSGSSYEQYF	TGTGCCAGCAGCCTGTGGACTAGCGGGAGCTCCTACGAGCAGTACTTC
.	TRBV6-6	.	TRBJ2-5	CASSYDRQETQYF	TGTGCCAGCAGTTATGACAGACAAGAGACCCAGTACTTC
.	TRBV27	many	TRBJ1-2	CASSRGPGIIYGYTF	TGTGCCAGCAGTCGGGGTCCGGGAATTATTTATGGCTACACCTTC
TRBD1	TRBV11-3	.	TRBJ2-7	CASSQNSQGAYEQYF	TGTGCCAGCAGCCAAAACAGCCAGGGGGCCTACGAGCAGTACTTC
TRBD1	TRBV5-1	.	TRBJ1-1	CASRTGYSEAFF	TGCGCCAGCAGGACAGGGTACTCTGAAGCTTTCTTT
.	TRBV20-1	.	TRBJ2-1	CSASPPWGVDYNEQFF	TGCAGTGCTAGTCCCCCTTGGGGAGTTGACTACAATGAGCAGTTCTTC
.	TRBV5-4	.	TRBJ2-2	CASSLTDHRELFF	TGTGCCAGCAGCTTGACAGATCACCGGGAGCTGTTTTTT
.	TRBV7-9	.	TRBJ1-3	CASSLGLYRDSGNTIYF	TGTGCCAGCAGCTTAGGTTTGTACAGAGACTCTGGAAACACCATATATTTT
.	TRBV4-1	.	TRBJ2-1	CASSHLPGQSSDEQFF	TGCGCCAGCAGCCACCTTCCAGGACAGTCTTCCGATGAGCAGTTCTTC
.	TRBV13	.	TRBJ2-6	CASSAQGGGYSGANVLTF	TGTGCCAGCAGCGCCCAGGGGGGAGGTTACTCTGGGGCCAACGTCCTGACTTTC
TRBD2	TRBV2	.	TRBJ2-2	CASSESGTSGGHNTGELFF	TGTGCCAGCAGTGAAAGCGGGACTAGCGGGGGCCACAACACCGGGGAGCTGTTTTTT
TRBD2	TRBV5-1	.	TRBJ2-1	CASSIRTSGMDEQFF	TGCGCCAGCAGCATCCGGACTAGCGGTATGGATGAGCAGTTCTTC
TRBD1	TRBV9	few	TRBJ2-1	CASSVGTGTGPDEQFF	TGTGCCAGCAGCGTCGGGACCGGGACAGGGCCCGATGAGCAGTTCTTC
TRBD1	TRBV10-1	.	TRBJ1-1	CASSVTGAAEAFF	TGCGCCAGCAGTGTTACAGGGGCGGCTGAAGCTTTCTTT
.	TRBV11-1	.	TRBJ1-1	CASSLKQGTEAFF	TGTGCCAGCAGCTTGAAGCAGGGAACTGAAGCTTTCTTT